What follows are 26 T cell receptor beta chains derived from one specimen sequenced in a study of beta chain features in type 1 diabetes. No cognate antigen is known for these TCRs. Study-wide results and limits: Shorter TCRB CDR3s, moderately but significantly so, were found in Type 1 diabetes patients in all four CD4+ subsets.

Expressed TCRB transcripts were sequenced because the entire RNA isolate underwent reverse transcription. Generated by immunoSEQ multiplex PCR, the TCRdb table keeps only in-frame clones and is missing some. The repertoire holds 160,000 or so clones, with roughly 8% as singletons. The sequenced sample was central memory CD4+ T cells from blood. All receptors derive from a woman aged 18 to 35 with type 1 diabetes.

The chain couples TRBV7-9 to TRBJ1-4; 7 bases are a match to TRBD1. The CDR3 has 15 amino acids. CDR1 and CDR2 (germline): SEHNR, FQNEAQ (reference sequence). J gave up 7 bases and V 5 bases, and 10 bases lay outside the gene matches. The CDR3 bases are TGTGCCAGCAGCACACTGACAGGGATGAGTGAAAAACTGTTTTTT. Residues: CASSTLTGMSEKLFF.

In DNA, the CDR3 is TGTGCCAGCAGCTTTGGCAGGGGAGACGAGCAGTACTTC. Protein sequence: CASSFGRGDEQYF. The chain combines TRBV7-2 with TRBJ2-5, with D maybe TRBD1 (6 bases). Gene TRBJ2-7 matches the end of the DNA better, so the J call may be wrong. Germline V gene data show CDR1 as SGHTA and CDR2 as FQGNSA. The CDR3 loop spans 13 amino acids.

The V call is TRBV2, the J call TRBJ2-7; D is ambiguous. The CDR3 totals 13 residues. The V and J ends lost 4 bases and 0 bases respectively, with 7 bases between them. Germline V gene sequence: CDR1 SNHLY, CDR2 FYNNEI. The CDR3 nucleotides are TGTGCCAGCAGTGTCTTGAGCTCCTACGAGCAGTACTTC. This sequence encodes CASSVLSSYEQYF. The whole variable domain, filled in from reference TRBV2 and TRBJ2-7, reads EPEVTQTPSHQVTQMGQEVILRCVPISNHLYFYWYRQILGQKVEFLVSFYNNEISEKSEIFDDQFSVERPDGSNFTLKIRSTKLEDSAMYFCASSVLSSYEQYFGPGTRLTVT.

The chain couples TRBV4-2 to TRBJ2-2; TRBD2 matches at 9 bases. The CDR3 contains 15 residues. J gave up 3 bases and V 4 bases, and 3 bases lay outside the gene matches. Looked up from germline, CDR1 is LGHNA and CDR2 is YNFKEQ. CDR3: CASSLSGRHTGELFF. CDR3 nucleotides: TGTGCCAGCAGCCTTAGCGGGAGACACACCGGGGAGCTGTTTTTT.

This chain joins TRBV4-1 and TRBJ2-3, with TRBD2 identical over 8 bases. The CDR3 is 16 residues long. V shed 7 bases and J 2 bases; nucleotides not matched to a gene: 11. The germline V gene has CDR1 MGHRA and CDR2 YSYEKL. The CDR3, as DNA: TGCGCCAGCACCCCTAGCGGGCACGCCCTCACAGATACGCAGTATTTT. Translating it yields CASTPSGHALTDTQYF.

The sample holds a few counts of this clone. This sequence joins TRBV6-5 and TRBJ2-5; TRBD2 matches at 10 bases. This CDR3 has 16 amino acids. Germline loops: CDR1 MNHEY, CDR2 SVGAGI. Unmatched junction bases numbered 12, after V lost 4 bases and J lost 7 bases. Written as DNA, the CDR3 is TGTGCCAGCAGTTGGGGTAGCGGGGGGTCCCGGGGGACCCAGTACTTC. It codes for CASSWGSGGSRGTQYF.

This clone has a count of ten or more. This chain connects TRBV28 to TRBJ2-1; D not certain. CDR3 size: 14 residues. CDR1 is MDHEN and CDR2 is SYDVKM in the germline V gene. The ends were cut back, 4 bases at V and 2 bases at J, with 9 bases in the middle. CDR3 sequence: CASSSLRAYNEQFF. The CDR3 DNA is TGTGCCAGCAGTTCCCTCCGGGCCTACAATGAGCAGTTCTTC.

This sequence joins TRBV5-4 and TRBJ2-3, with a possible D match to TRBD2 (6 bases). With 4 bases removed from V and 3 bases from J, the gap between germline ends came to 15 bases. The CDR3 spans 15 residues. CDR1 SGHNT and CDR2 YYREEE come from the germline V gene (reference sequence). In DNA, the CDR3 is TGTGCCAGCAGCAGGGAGGTCGGGTATACAGATACGCAGTATTTT. Translated: CASSREVGYTDTQYF.

This clone appeared a few times. This chain uses TRBV18 with TRBJ1-1, with D hard to call. Germline values: CDR1 KGHSH, CDR2 LQKENI. CDR3 length equals 13 residues. V was pared by 3 bases and J by 5 bases, with 10 bases between. CDR3 nucleotide sequence: TGTGCCAGCTCACCTTCGGCAGGAACTGAAGCTTTCTTT. Amino acid sequence: CASSPSAGTEAFF.

V gene TRBV11-2 combines with J gene TRBJ1-4; no reliable D call. V was cut by 4 bases and J by 8 bases, with 11 bases left in between. This CDR3 is 13 amino acids long. CDR1 and CDR2 from the germline V gene are SGHAT and FQNNGV. The CDR3 bases are TGTGCCAGCAGCTCGCTTCTCGAGGAAAAACTGTTTTTT. Amino acid sequence: CASSSLLEEKLFF.

This clone was counted a few times. V usage is TRBV25-1 and J usage is TRBJ2-1; tentatively, D is TRBD1 (6 bases). CDR3 size: 13 residues. Germline V CDR1 and CDR2: MGHDK, SYGVNS. Trimming took 6 bases from V and 7 from J, leaving 13 bases between them. This CDR3 is CASRDSIGNEQFF. The CDR3 DNA sequence: TGTGCCAGCAGGGACAGCATTGGTAATGAGCAGTTCTTC.

The J gene is TRBJ2-1, the V gene TRBV7-8; TRBD1 matches 9 bases. Germline CDR1 and CDR2: SGHVS and FQNEAQ. CDR3 length equals 15 residues. Unmatched junction bases numbered 5, after V lost 1 base and J lost 7 bases. The CDR3 sequence is CASSLGGTGSNEQFF. The CDR3 nucleotides read TGTGCCAGCAGCTTAGGTGGGACAGGGTCGAATGAGCAGTTCTTC.

This clone was detected a few times. The rearrangement uses TRBV27 and TRBJ2-3, with TRBD1 matching 9 bases. The length of the CDR3 is 16 residues. Germline V gene data show CDR1 as MNHEY and CDR2 as SMNVEV (reference sequence). J gave up 6 bases and V 6 bases, and 13 bases lay outside the gene matches. The CDR3 region is CASSRHADRGRDTQYF. The CDR3 bases are TGTGCCAGCAGCCGACATGCAGACAGGGGGAGGGATACGCAGTATTTT.

This chain connects TRBV30 to TRBJ2-1; D is possibly TRBD1 (5 bases). The CDR3 runs to 11 residues. CDR1 and CDR2 from the germline V gene are GTSNPN and SVGIG (reference sequence). Trimming took off 3 bases at V and 10 bases at J, with 10 bases between the two ends. The DNA of the CDR3 is TGTGCCTGGAGGCTGGGGCGCGAGCAGTTCTTC. Translated, it gives CAWRLGREQFF.

This clone appeared a few times. Other DNA sequences of this sample code for an identical CDR3. DNA of the CDR3: TGCGCCAGCAGCTCGGGAGGGACCTACGAGCAGTACTTC. It specifies CASSSGGTYEQYF. V and J are TRBV5-1 and TRBJ2-7; 8 bases agree with TRBD2. V lost 3 bases and J lost 2; bases outside the gene matches: 1. The CDR3 loop spans 13 amino acids. The germline V gene encodes CDR1 SGHRS and CDR2 YFSETQ.

This clone showed up just a few times. The rearrangement links TRBV4-1 to TRBJ2-7, with TRBD2 as a possible D gene (5 bases). In germline, CDR1 is MGHRA, CDR2 YSYEKL. The V end lost 3 bases, the J end lost 4 bases, and 16 bases lay between the germline ends. This CDR3 is built from 15 residues. In nucleotides, the CDR3 is TGCGCCAGCAGCCAGGAGACTATGCGAGTTTACGAGCAGTACTTC. It translates to CASSQETMRVYEQYF.

This clone appeared a few times. The V call is TRBV9, the J call TRBJ1-6, with 7 bases aligning to TRBD1. Germline CDR1 reads SGDLS; CDR2 reads YYNGEE. With 3 bases clipped from V and 5 bases from J, the junction kept 5 bases outside the gene matches. This CDR3 spans 15 amino acids. For the CDR3, the DNA is TGTGCCAGCAGCGCCCTAGGACAGGATAATTCACCCCTCCACTTT. This gives the protein CASSALGQDNSPLHF.

This clone was counted only a few times. The rearrangement uses TRBV5-1 and TRBJ2-7; 8 nucleotides align to TRBD1. The CDR3 runs to 15 residues. The germline V gene has CDR1 SGHRS and CDR2 YFSETQ. The V and J ends lost 4 bases and 3 bases, in that order; junction bases with no gene match: 9. The CDR3 here is CASSPGQDLNYEQYF. DNA for the CDR3: TGCGCCAGCAGCCCGGGACAGGACTTAAACTACGAGCAGTACTTC.

V usage is TRBV11-3 and J usage is TRBJ2-5; TRBD1 might be the D (6 bases). V lost 5 bases, J lost 1 base, and 17 bases lay in between. CDR1 is SGHNT and CDR2 is YENEEA in the germline V gene. The CDR3 has 16 amino acids. The CDR3 is CASSPGQSVGQETQYF. The DNA of the CDR3 is TGTGCCAGCAGCCCCGGACAGTCTGTGGGCCAAGAGACCCAGTACTTC.

This clone was seen a few times. The chain carries TRBV4-3 and TRBJ1-4, with a weak D call TRBD1 (5 bases). The CDR3 has 14 residues. Germline V gene lookup returns CDR1 LGHNA and CDR2 YSLEER. V was shortened by 4 bases and J by 8 bases, with 14 bases between the two germline ends. The CDR3 reads CASSLSSGGEKLFF. The DNA for the CDR3 is TGCGCCAGCAGCCTCAGCTCGGGGGGGGAAAAACTGTTTTTT.

This clone was counted between two and nine times. The chain links TRBV4-1 to TRBJ2-2, with TRBD1 identical over 9 bases. Germline assignment: CDR1 MGHRA and CDR2 YSYEKL. The V and J ends lost 6 bases and 3 bases, in that order; junction bases with no gene match: 5. The CDR3 loop spans 15 amino acids. The CDR3 loop is CASRERTGDTGELFF. For the CDR3, the DNA is TGCGCCAGCAGAGAAAGGACAGGGGACACCGGGGAGCTGTTTTTT.

V and J are TRBV28 and TRBJ2-3, with a tentative D call TRBD2 (5 bases). Germline V gives CDR1 MDHEN, CDR2 SYDVKM. V was pared by 10 bases and J by 5 bases, with 19 bases between. The CDR3 sequence is 14 residues long. The chain's CDR3 is CATRGVEVRDTQYF. The CDR3 DNA follows: TGTGCCACTCGGGGTGTGGAAGTGAGAGATACGCAGTATTTT.

The chain's CDR3 is CASSTGSLNEQFF. CDR3 bases: TGTGCCAGCAGTACAGGGTCCCTTAATGAGCAGTTCTTC. The V and J genes are TRBV5-4 and TRBJ2-1; D is perhaps TRBD1 (6 bases). Germline V gene sequence: CDR1 SGHNT, CDR2 YYREEE (reference sequence). Deletions cut 5 bases from V and 7 bases from J, with 13 bases between. The CDR3 totals 13 residues.

This clone was seen only a few times. The chain couples TRBV29-1 to TRBJ2-2; tentatively, D is TRBD1 (5 bases). The CDR3 contains 13 residues. Germline lookup yields CDR1 SQVTM and CDR2 ANQGSEA. Trimming removed 7 bases from V and 4 bases from J, with 13 bases in between. This CDR3 reads CSGQPGGTGELFF. The CDR3 coding sequence is TGCAGCGGACAGCCCGGCGGCACCGGGGAGCTGTTTTTT.

The gene calls are TRBV14 and TRBJ2-1; TRBD2 matches 10 bases. This CDR3 comprises 14 residues. Trimming removed 2 bases from V and 12 bases from J; junction bases left unmatched: 7. The V gene's germline CDR1 is SGHDN and CDR2 FVKESK. DNA for the CDR3: TGTGCCAGCAGCCAAACAGCTAGCGGGAGAGCGCAGTTCTTC. Encoded protein: CASSQTASGRAQFF. Full variable domain (outside the CDR3, taken from reference TRBV14 and TRBJ2-1): EAGVTQFPSHSVIEKGQTVTLRCDPISGHDNLYWYRRVMGKEIKFLLHFVKESKQDESGMPNNRFLAERTGGTYSTLKVQPAELEDSGVYFCASSQTASGRAQFFGPGTRLTVL.

This clone was recorded at least ten times. V is TRBV5-1 and J is TRBJ2-7; D is perhaps TRBD1 (6 bases). Germline loops: CDR1 SGHRS, CDR2 YFSETQ. The CDR3 runs 14 residues. Trimming took 0 bases from V and 3 from J, leaving 10 bases between them. CDR3 loop: CASSLARGDYEQYF. In nucleotides, the CDR3 is TGCGCCAGCAGCTTGGCCAGGGGAGACTACGAGCAGTACTTC.